The 27 T cell receptor beta chains given below trace back to one sample, sequenced in a study of blood T cell repertoires in COVID-19. TCRdb keeps only in-frame clones here, not all; method: immunoSEQ multiplex PCR. The repertoire includes 200,000 to 250,000 clones, 85% to 95% of them detected once, and around 0.86% sits in the top ten. The sample comprised peripheral blood. The source of these receptors is a man aged 25 to 40 with COVID-19, enrolled during active disease.

The chain employs TRBV5-1 and TRBJ1-5, with D unresolved. V lost 4 bases to trimming and J lost 4 bases, with 9 bases between them. The germline gives CDR1 SGHRS, CDR2 YFSETQ. This CDR3 region has 13 residues. CDR3 bases: TGCGCCAGCAGCGTAGAAACTAATCAGCCCCAGCATTTT. Its protein product is CASSVETNQPQHF. Full variable domain (missing parts from reference TRBV5-1 and TRBJ1-5): KAGVTQTPRYLIKTRGQQVTLSCSPISGHRSVSWYQQTPGQGLQFLFEYFSETQRNKGNFPGRFSGRQFSNSRSEMNVSTLELGDSALYLCASSVETNQPQHFGDGTRLSIL.

The chain combines TRBV12-3 or TRBV12-4 with TRBJ1-6, with D maybe TRBD1 (5 bases). This CDR3 contains 13 residues. Trimming cost V 6 bases and J 14 bases, with 17 bases left between them. The CDR3 loop is CASSPRGGGTLHF. In nucleotides, the CDR3 is TGTGCCAGCAGCCCCCGTGGGGGGGGAACCCTCCACTTT.

The V gene is TRBV5-1, the J gene TRBJ1-1; tentative D call: TRBD1 (5 bases). CDR3 length: 17 residues. V was trimmed by 3 bases and J by 0 bases, leaving 18 bases between them. Germline V gives CDR1 SGHRS, CDR2 YFSETQ. CDR3 sequence: CASSYGGQGTMNTEAFF. As DNA, the CDR3 is TGCGCCAGCAGCTACGGAGGGCAGGGTACAATGAACACTGAAGCTTTCTTT.

V gene TRBV12-3 or TRBV12-4 combines with J gene TRBJ1-2; TRBD1 might be the D (5 bases). The CDR3 extends over 11 amino acids. V lost 4 bases, J lost 8 bases, and 8 bases lay in between. The CDR3 DNA reads TGTGCCAGCAGTTCCGGACAAGGCTACACCTTC. This sequence encodes CASSSGQGYTF.

This rearrangement joins TRBV5-6 to TRBJ1-2; D gene unclear. Germline V gene data show CDR1 as SGHDT and CDR2 as YYEEEE. The V end lost 2 bases, the J end lost 6 bases, and 11 bases lay between the germline ends. This CDR3 is built from 13 residues. The CDR3 region is CASSLGVGDGYTF. In DNA form, the CDR3 reads TGTGCCAGCAGCTTAGGTGTGGGAGATGGCTACACCTTC.

V gene TRBV2 combines with J gene TRBJ1-5, with TRBD1 matching over 8 bases. Per germline, CDR1 SNHLY and CDR2 FYNNEI. There are 14 residues in the CDR3. Trimming took 5 bases from V and 6 from J; bases not matched to a gene: 6. CDR3 DNA sequence: TGTGCCAGCAGTCTAGGGACAGGTACTCAGCCCCAGCATTTT. This encodes CASSLGTGTQPQHF.

The gene calls are TRBV9 and TRBJ2-3; possibly TRBD1 for D (6 bases). The CDR3 is 17 amino acids. V was trimmed by 3 bases and J by 2 bases, leaving 19 bases between them. Germline CDR1 and CDR2: SGDLS and YYNGEE. CDR3 bases: TGTGCCAGCAGCGAGGGAGAGGGGGTCTTCGCCACAGATACGCAGTATTTT. Translation: CASSEGEGVFATDTQYF.

The chain carries TRBV30 and TRBJ2-5, with TRBD1 matching 7 bases. With 0 bases clipped from V and 1 base from J, the junction kept 5 bases outside the gene matches. CDR1 GTSNPN and CDR2 SVGIG come from the germline V gene (reference sequence). The CDR3 spans 15 residues. The CDR3 sequence is CAWSVGRGSQETQYF. The DNA for the CDR3 is TGTGCCTGGAGTGTAGGCAGGGGGTCCCAAGAGACCCAGTACTTC.

The rearrangement links TRBV18 to TRBJ2-7; D gene unclear. Per germline, CDR1 KGHSH and CDR2 LQKENI. V was cut by 4 bases and J by 0 bases, with 7 bases left in between. The CDR3 is 13 residues long. The DNA of the CDR3 is TGTGCCAGCTCACTGGAGAGCTCCTACGAGCAGTACTTC. This translates into CASSLESSYEQYF.

The rearrangement uses TRBV19 and TRBJ1-2, with a tentative D call TRBD1 (6 bases). The V end lost 1 base, the J end lost 4 bases, and 10 bases lay between the germline ends. The CDR3 contains 14 residues. Germline assignment: CDR1 LNHDA and CDR2 SQIVND (reference sequence). In nucleotides, the CDR3 is TGTGCCAGTAGTATAGGGACAGCGATCTATGGCTACACCTTC. Encoded protein: CASSIGTAIYGYTF.

This chain connects TRBV3-1 (or the pseudogene TRBV3-2) to TRBJ1-1; 8 bases are shared with TRBD1. V lost 0 bases and J lost 5; bases outside the gene matches: 5. The CDR3 is 15 amino acids. The germline CDR1 and CDR2 sequences are LGHDT and YNNKEL (reference sequence). Here the CDR3 reads CASSQDLQGDTEAFF. The CDR3 DNA reads TGTGCCAGCAGCCAAGATCTACAGGGGGATACTGAAGCTTTCTTT.

The chain joins TRBV5-6 to TRBJ1-2; perhaps TRBD1 as D (6 bases). The germline V gene has CDR1 SGHDT and CDR2 YYEEEE. With 0 bases removed from V and 4 bases from J, the gap between germline ends came to 16 bases. There are 16 residues in the CDR3. The CDR3 DNA sequence: TGTGCCAGCAGCTTGGGTGGCCAGGGGTCCACCTATGGCTACACCTTC. Protein product: CASSLGGQGSTYGYTF.

The chain couples TRBV12-1 to TRBJ2-3; no DNA check was done on the table's D call, TRBD2. TRBV12-1 corresponds to a pseudogene. This CDR3 spans 14 amino acids. DNA of the CDR3: TGTGCCAGCAGCTTTAGCGGGGGGTCAGATACGCAGTATTTT. Its translation is CASSFSGGSDTQYF.

The chain links TRBV27 to TRBJ2-3, with 7 nucleotides matching TRBD1. Germline assignment: CDR1 MNHEY and CDR2 SMNVEV (reference sequence). This CDR3 is 17 amino acids long. The ends lost 3 bases at V and 0 bases at J; junction bases unmatched: 9. CDR3 nucleotide sequence: TGTGCCAGCAGTTTGATCCCGACAGGGTTAAGCACAGATACGCAGTATTTT. It specifies CASSLIPTGLSTDTQYF.

This clone was counted a single time. This chain uses TRBV30 with TRBJ2-3; 16 bases map to TRBD2. The CDR3 is 15 amino acids. The V gene's germline CDR1 is GTSNPN and CDR2 SVGIG (reference sequence). V was clipped by 5 bases and J by 3 bases; unmatched bases: 2. The CDR3 region is CAWGTSGGATDTQYF. CDR3 DNA sequence: TGTGCCTGGGGGACTAGCGGGGGGGCAACAGATACGCAGTATTTT.

The chain couples TRBV10-3 to TRBJ1-1; a possible D gene is TRBD1 (5 bases). The germline gives CDR1 ENHRY, CDR2 SYGVKD. Trimming pared 11 bases from V and 4 bases from J, leaving 17 bases between. This CDR3 spans 13 amino acids. CDR3 nucleotide sequence: TGTGCCTCGAGTGCGGGGGTCGCCACTGAAGCTTTCTTT. Translated, it gives CASSAGVATEAFF.

The genes are TRBV6-2 or TRBV6-3 and TRBJ2-3; weak D call: TRBD2 (6 bases). CDR3 size: 17 residues. Deletions cut 2 bases from V and 0 bases from J, with 15 bases between. From germline, CDR1 is MNHEY and CDR2 SVGEGT. The CDR3 nucleotides are TGTGCCAGCAGTTACGGCCGGGACTCGTCAAGCACAGATACGCAGTATTTT. This sequence encodes CASSYGRDSSSTDTQYF.

The rearrangement uses TRBV11-2 and TRBJ1-1; perhaps TRBD1 as D (5 bases). This CDR3 region has 15 residues. The ends were cut back, 5 bases at V and 5 bases at J, with 18 bases in the middle. Germline V lookup: CDR1 SGHAT, CDR2 FQNNGV. The CDR3 DNA follows: TGTGCCAGCAGCCTTAATGGGGCGGTGGGTACTGAAGCTTTCTTT. Translating gives CASSLNGAVGTEAFF.

The V call is TRBV19, the J call TRBJ1-5, with D unclear. Germline lookup yields CDR1 LNHDA and CDR2 SQIVND (reference sequence). V was pared by 4 bases and J by 3 bases, with 7 bases between. The CDR3 covers 13 residues. CDR3 amino acids: CASSNGHNQPQHF. The CDR3 DNA follows: TGTGCCAGTAGTAATGGGCACAATCAGCCCCAGCATTTT.

This clone was counted once. V gene TRBV6-5 combines with J gene TRBJ1-5; D gene unclear. CDR3 length equals 14 residues. The V and J ends lost 2 bases and 3 bases respectively, with 8 bases between them. CDR1 is MNHEY and CDR2 is SVGAGI in the germline V gene. CDR3 nucleotides: TGTGCCAGCAGTTACGAGAGTTACAATCAGCCCCAGCATTTT. Amino acid sequence: CASSYESYNQPQHF.

The chain combines TRBV27 with TRBJ1-2; TRBD1 is a possible D gene (5 bases). The ends were cut back, 4 bases at V and 4 bases at J, with 25 bases in the middle. The CDR3 sequence is 18 residues long. CDR1 is MNHEY, CDR2 SMNVEV, per germline (reference sequence). In DNA form, the CDR3 reads TGTGCCAGCAGTTCCACACGCTGGCCCGGAGACAGTAGCTATGGCTACACCTTC. As protein: CASSSTRWPGDSSYGYTF.

The chain employs TRBV19 and TRBJ1-6; D may be TRBD1 (5 bases). Germline-derived CDR1 and CDR2 are LNHDA and SQIVND (reference sequence). This CDR3 has 15 amino acids. V shed 3 bases and J shed 8 bases, with 14 bases lying between them. The CDR3 spells CASSIAGLSHSPLHF. CDR3 in DNA: TGTGCCAGTAGTATCGCAGGGTTGAGTCATTCACCCCTCCACTTT.

In nucleotides, the CDR3 is TGTGCCAGCAGCCCCGGAGATCGCCGGGAGCTGTTTTTT. This translates into CASSPGDRRELFF. This chain joins TRBV7-9 and TRBJ2-2; D is uncertain. Germline assignment: CDR1 SEHNR and CDR2 FQNEAQ (reference sequence). V lost 5 bases, J lost 9 bases, and 13 bases lay in between. This CDR3 is 13 amino acids long.

This chain links TRBV11-2 with TRBJ2-1; D is possibly TRBD1 (6 bases). Trimming stripped 5 bases from V and 2 bases from J, with 16 bases between. This CDR3 has 16 residues. Germline CDR1 and CDR2: SGHAT and FQNNGV. CDR3 amino acids: CASSPHKDSPYNEQFF. CDR3 in DNA: TGTGCCAGCAGCCCACACAAGGACAGTCCCTACAATGAGCAGTTCTTC.

The V gene is TRBV5-1, the J gene TRBJ1-3; the D gene is possibly TRBD1 (6 bases). V lost 4 bases and J lost 0, with 20 bases in between. This CDR3 has 18 residues. Germline assignment: CDR1 SGHRS and CDR2 YFSETQ. In nucleotides, the CDR3 is TGCGCCAGCAGCCCGGTGGGGGCAGAGGCCAGCTCTGGAAACACCATATATTTT. Its protein product is CASSPVGAEASSGNTIYF. Filled out from reference TRBV5-1 and TRBJ1-3, the complete variable domain reads KAGVTQTPRYLIKTRGQQVTLSCSPISGHRSVSWYQQTPGQGLQFLFEYFSETQRNKGNFPGRFSGRQFSNSRSEMNVSTLELGDSALYLCASSPVGAEASSGNTIYFGEGSWLTVV.

The CDR3 region is CASSPGQGPGDYGYTF. CDR3 sequence (DNA): TGCGCCAGCAGCCCGGGACAGGGGCCGGGAGACTATGGCTACACCTTC. The chain links TRBV4-1 to TRBJ1-2; 10 bases match TRBD1. The V gene's germline CDR1 is MGHRA and CDR2 YSYEKL. This CDR3 is built from 16 residues. The V gene end was trimmed by 4 bases and the J gene end by 3 bases; junction bases not matched to a gene: 8.

The chain links TRBV6-2 or TRBV6-3 to TRBJ1-1, with a weak D call TRBD1 (5 bases). Germline V CDR1 and CDR2: MNHEY, SVGEGT. This CDR3 spans 12 amino acids. V lost 1 base, J lost 7 bases, and 7 bases lay in between. The DNA of the CDR3 is TGTGCCAGCAGTTACTGGCAGGGTGAAGCTTTCTTT. Translated: CASSYWQGEAFF.